The T cell receptor beta chain under discussion was sequenced for a study of blood T cells in healthy people across ages. A sample-barcoded 5' primer and a J-beta primer mix were used in a second PCR of roughly 6 to 11 cycles. TCRdb redid the calling of the 5' RACE reads with MiXCR, one entry per CDR3 protein. Altogether about 1.1 million distinct CDR3 sequences are present, roughly two fifths being singletons, with the ten largest covering roughly 13%. V lost 0 bases and J 9 bases, leaving 9 bases between the germline ends. The CDR3 has 13 residues. Looked up from germline, CDR1 is MNHEY and CDR2 is SVGEGT. This clonotype was seen a handful of times. Per individual sample, total RNA of at least 6 micrograms was extracted.

This sequence was found in a man aged 18 to 35 in good health. The chain links TRBV6-2 or TRBV6-3 to TRBJ1-5; D is undetermined. Sample: blood. The DNA of the CDR3 is TGTGCCAGCAGTTACTCTGGTCCACGGCCCCAGCATTTT. Residues: CASSYSGPRPQHF.